Below are 2 T cell receptor beta chains sequenced from a single sample in a study. One entry per CDR3 protein results from TCRdb running MiXCR on the RT-PCR reads. The sample includes roughly 6,000 distinct CDR3 sequences, roughly 90% of them seen just once. The sample consisted of memory CD4+ T cells from blood. These receptors all stem from a female donor in good health, serving as a healthy control.

Details on this clonotype: Found in a library prepared for alpha chains, this beta chain is an off-target read, and its abundance has little meaning. The chain combines TRBV5-1 with TRBJ1-1, with 8 bases lining up with TRBD1. This CDR3 has 14 residues. The trim removed 4 bases at V and 4 bases at J, leaving 6 bases unmatched. Looked up from germline, CDR1 is SGHRS and CDR2 is YFSETQ. The DNA of the CDR3 is TGCGCCAGCAGCGCGGGACAGGACCTCACTGAAGCTTTCTTT. Translating it yields CASSAGQDLTEAFF.

About this clonotype: This beta chain is a stray read from a library made for alpha chains; its abundance is not meaningful. The CDR3 reads CASSLASGGSTYEQYF. The CDR3 DNA sequence: TGTGCCAGCAGCTTAGCTTCTGGGGGTAGCACCTACGAGCAGTACTTC. The chain links TRBV7-2 to TRBJ2-7; D tentatively fits TRBD1 or TRBD2 (5 bases each). Trimming stripped 0 bases from V and 2 bases from J, with 14 bases between. The CDR3 runs 16 residues. CDR1 and CDR2 (germline): SGHTA, FQGNSA.